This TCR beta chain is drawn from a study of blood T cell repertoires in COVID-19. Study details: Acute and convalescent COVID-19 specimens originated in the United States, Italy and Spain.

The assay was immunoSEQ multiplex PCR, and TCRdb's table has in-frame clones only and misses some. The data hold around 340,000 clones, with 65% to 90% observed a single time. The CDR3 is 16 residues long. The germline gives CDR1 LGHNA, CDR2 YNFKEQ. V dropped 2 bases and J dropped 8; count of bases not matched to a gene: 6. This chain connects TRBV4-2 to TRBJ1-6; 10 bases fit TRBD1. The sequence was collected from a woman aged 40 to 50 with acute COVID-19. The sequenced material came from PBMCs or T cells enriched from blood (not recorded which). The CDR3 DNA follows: TGTGCCAGCAGCCAACGAGCCGGGACAGGGGATTCACCCCTCCACTTT. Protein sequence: CASSQRAGTGDSPLHF.